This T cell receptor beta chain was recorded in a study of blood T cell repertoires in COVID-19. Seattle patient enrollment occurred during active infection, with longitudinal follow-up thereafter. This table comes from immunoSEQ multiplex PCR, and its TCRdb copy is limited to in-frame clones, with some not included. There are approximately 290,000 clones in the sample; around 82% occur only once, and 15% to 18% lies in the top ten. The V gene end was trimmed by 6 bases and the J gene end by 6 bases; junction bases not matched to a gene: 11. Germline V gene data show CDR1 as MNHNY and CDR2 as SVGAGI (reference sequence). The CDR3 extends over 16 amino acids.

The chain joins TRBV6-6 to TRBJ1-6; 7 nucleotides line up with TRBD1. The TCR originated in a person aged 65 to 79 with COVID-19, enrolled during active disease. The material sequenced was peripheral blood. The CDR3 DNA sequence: TGTGCCAGCAGACGACCACAGACAGGGTCTAATTCACCCCTCCACTTT. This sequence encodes CASRRPQTGSNSPLHF.